This TCR beta chain was sequenced in a study of CD8+CD57+ T cells in acquired aplastic anemia. Overall study context: The DNA of sorted CD4+ and CD8+ cells averaged roughly 3.2 ug. For CD4+ cells, healthy donors had an average of about 10 million reads. Broader study findings: Overlap between patients and controls comprised twenty-nine CD8+ CDR3 sequences. CD8+ Simpson's diversity in patients was not significantly different from that in controls.

The CDR3 consists of 14 residues. With 2 bases clipped from V and 2 bases from J, the junction kept 4 bases outside the gene matches. CDR1 DFQATT and CDR2 SNEGSKA come from the germline V gene (reference sequence). About this clonotype itself: What it binds is not known.

Genomic DNA provided the template from which TCR beta VDJ and CDR3 profiles were obtained. Each CDR3 protein gets one entry after TCRdb re-called the reads with MiXCR. This table has around 50,000 distinct CDR3 sequences, about 78% appearing once. The chain combines TRBV20-1 with TRBJ1-2; 8 nucleotides align to TRBD1. This TCR was recovered from a human donor in good health, serving as a control. Input material: sorted CD4+, CD8+, or CD8+CD57+ T cells (not recorded which) from PBMCs. The CDR3 region is CSARPRTGNYGYTF. The CDR3 DNA follows: TGCAGTGCTAGACCCCGGACAGGGAACTATGGCTACACCTTC.